The TCR beta chain described here comes from a study of CD8 T cells in Susac syndrome. Study-wide context: When blood was drawn, the patients with Susac syndrome were therapy-naive, on corticosteroids, or on intravenous immunoglobulin alone.

TCR beta was sequenced from blood CD8+ and CD4+ T cells. This CDR3 is built from 12 residues. Between the trimmed V and J ends, which lost 7 bases and 4 bases, there was a span of 8 bases. It was with random hexamers that roughly 0.45 to 1 ug RNA was reverse transcribed. Amplification of TCR beta CDR3 by immunoSEQ multiplex PCR spanned 54 Vbeta and 13 Jbeta. TCRdb processed the immunoSEQ multiplex PCR reads anew with MiXCR; each CDR3 protein has one entry. The profile shows 130,000 or so distinct CDR3 sequences, around 96% of them singletons. The sample comprised CD4+ T cells from PBMCs. The TCR sequence derives from a human donor with Susac syndrome. This rearrangement joins TRBV12-3 or TRBV12-4 to TRBJ1-5; perhaps TRBD1 as D (5 bases). CDR3 protein: CASMGGNQPQHF. As DNA, the CDR3 is TGTGCCAGCATGGGGGGAAATCAGCCCCAGCATTTT.